This entry lists 23 T cell receptor beta chains sequenced from one sample in a study of cytomegalovirus exposure and HLA in healthy donors. PCR employed 60 Vbeta and 13 Jbeta primers. Clones were read by immunoSEQ multiplex PCR, and TCRdb kept only the in-frame ones, dropping some. Of around 190,000 clones in the sample, around nine tenths were seen once. Sequencing input: PBMCs. The receptors were sampled from a woman younger than 30 in good health and CMV-seronegative.

A single count supports this clone. The rearrangement joins TRBV11-2 to TRBJ2-5; 12 bases match TRBD2. This CDR3 is built from 16 residues. Germline V gives CDR1 SGHAT, CDR2 FQNNGV. After removal of 3 bases from V and 5 bases from J, the junction contained 7 bases not matched to a gene. CDR3 coding DNA: TGTGCCAGCAGCTTGGCCAGACTAGCGGGAGTGGAGACCCAGTACTTC. As protein: CASSLARLAGVETQYF.

This rearrangement joins TRBV9 to TRBJ1-6; 8 bases align to TRBD1. The V and J ends lost 0 bases and 9 bases, in that order; junction bases with no gene match: 8. This CDR3 spans 16 amino acids. The germline CDR1 and CDR2 sequences are SGDLS and YYNGEE. CDR3 sequence (DNA): TGTGCCAGCAGCGTAGAGGCAGGGGGCGCTTCTTCACCCCTCCACTTT. Amino acids: CASSVEAGGASSPLHF.

The V and J genes are TRBV28 and TRBJ1-4, with a tentative D call TRBD1 (5 bases). Germline V gene sequence: CDR1 MDHEN, CDR2 SYDVKM. The V end lost 2 bases, the J end lost 6 bases, and 13 bases lay between the germline ends. The CDR3 is made up of 15 amino acids. The CDR3 region is CASSLLGRVDEKLFF. The CDR3 nucleotides are TGTGCCAGCAGTTTACTAGGCAGGGTGGATGAAAAACTGTTTTTT.

J is TRBJ2-1 and V is TRBV10-3; 8 positions match TRBD1. In germline, CDR1 is ENHRY, CDR2 SYGVKD. The CDR3 totals 15 residues. Germline trimming cut 0 bases from V and 7 bases from J; bases unmatched to any gene: 5. The CDR3 reads CAISESDRGTNEQFF. CDR3 bases: TGTGCCATCAGTGAGTCAGACAGGGGAACTAATGAGCAGTTCTTC.

CDR3 coding DNA: TGTGCCAGCAGTGGGGGGCCGAATCAGCCCCAGCATTTT. Translation gives CASSGGPNQPQHF. The chain has TRBV6-4 and TRBJ1-5, with D possibly TRBD1 on 6 matching bases. This CDR3 has 13 amino acids. With 4 bases removed from V and 4 bases from J, the gap between germline ends came to 8 bases. CDR1 is MRHNA and CDR2 is SNTAGT in the germline V gene.

The V and J genes are TRBV29-1 and TRBJ2-3; TRBD2 aligns across 9 bases. The CDR3 has 16 amino acids. Trimming removed 4 bases from V and 4 bases from J; junction bases left unmatched: 12. The germline V gene encodes CDR1 SQVTM and CDR2 ANQGSEA. CDR3 coding DNA: TGCAGCGTTGTCCGCGGGGGGGCTAGCCGCGCAGATACGCAGTATTTT. The encoded protein is CSVVRGGASRADTQYF.

This chain uses TRBV7-8 with TRBJ1-1; D gene ambiguous. Germline V gives CDR1 SGHVS, CDR2 FQNEAQ. The CDR3 totals 13 residues. With 1 base removed from V and 7 bases from J, the gap between germline ends came to 10 bases. Here the CDR3 DNA reads TGTGCCAGCAGCTTAGGACGGGATAGTGAAGCTTTCTTT. This sequence encodes CASSLGRDSEAFF. The complete variable domain, with remaining parts taken from reference TRBV7-8 and TRBJ1-1, reads GAGVSQSPRYKVAKRGQDVALRCDPISGHVSLFWYQQALGQGPEFLTYFQNEAQLDKSGLPSDRFFAERPEGSVSTLKIQRTQQEDSAVYLCASSLGRDSEAFFGQGTRLTVV.

The rearrangement links TRBV18 to TRBJ2-2; perhaps TRBD1 as D (5 bases). V was pared by 6 bases and J by 4 bases, with 9 bases between. Looked up from germline, CDR1 is KGHSH and CDR2 is LQKENI. The CDR3 covers 13 residues. This CDR3 is CASSEGVTGELFF. DNA for the CDR3: TGTGCCAGCTCGGAAGGGGTCACCGGGGAGCTGTTTTTT. The full variable domain, rest sourced from reference TRBV18 and TRBJ2-2, is NAGVMQNPRHLVRRRGQEARLRCSPMKGHSHVYWYRQLPEEGLKFMVYLQKENIIDESGMPKERFSAEFPKEGPSILRIQQVVRGDSAAYFCASSEGVTGELFFGEGSRLTVL.

V gene TRBV18 combines with J gene TRBJ2-2; D is possibly TRBD1 (6 bases). The CDR3 runs to 14 residues. V was trimmed by 3 bases and J by 5 bases, leaving 10 bases between them. CDR1 is KGHSH, CDR2 LQKENI, per germline. DNA of the CDR3: TGTGCCAGCTCACCCGACAGGTTGACCGGGGAGCTGTTTTTT. This sequence encodes CASSPDRLTGELFF.

This chain uses TRBV19 with TRBJ1-4; 8 bases line up with TRBD1. Germline CDR1 LNHDA, CDR2 SQIVND (reference sequence). CDR3 size: 15 residues. V lost 1 base and J lost 8; bases outside the gene matches: 6. CDR3 in amino acids: CASSIVGRGHEKLFF. CDR3 in DNA: TGTGCCAGTAGTATAGTCGGCAGGGGGCACGAAAAACTGTTTTTT.

This chain uses TRBV2 with TRBJ2-2, with D hard to call. Germline V CDR1 and CDR2: SNHLY, FYNNEI. CDR3 length: 15 residues. The germline V and J ends were trimmed by 10 bases and 0 bases, with 15 bases remaining between them. CDR3 protein: CATTQDLANTGELFF. The CDR3 bases are TGTGCCACAACCCAGGATCTGGCGAACACCGGGGAGCTGTTTTTT.

V and J are TRBV7-9 and TRBJ2-3; no clear D gene. The length of the CDR3 is 14 residues. Germline-derived CDR1 and CDR2 are SEHNR and FQNEAQ (reference sequence). With 1 base removed from V and 2 bases from J, the gap between germline ends came to 7 bases. The CDR3 DNA reads TGTGCCAGCAGCTTAGAACACCTCACAGATACGCAGTATTTT. Translation gives CASSLEHLTDTQYF. The full variable domain, its missing parts supplied by reference TRBV7-9 and TRBJ2-3, is DTGVSQNPRHKITKRGQNVTFRCDPISEHNRLYWYRQTLGQGPEFLTYFQNEAQLEKSRLLSDRFSAERPKGSFSTLEIQRTEQGDSAMYLCASSLEHLTDTQYFGPGTRLTVL.

The V and J genes are TRBV5-1 and TRBJ2-3, with D perhaps TRBD2 (7 bases). The germline V gene encodes CDR1 SGHRS and CDR2 YFSETQ. The ends were cut back, 0 bases at V and 8 bases at J, with 19 bases in the middle. The CDR3 is made up of 16 amino acids. The chain's CDR3 is CASSLERGGSSGTQYF. DNA of the CDR3: TGCGCCAGCAGCTTGGAGAGGGGGGGATCAAGTGGTACGCAGTATTTT.

The chain carries TRBV27 and TRBJ2-1; TRBD2 matches at 8 bases. J gave up 4 bases and V 7 bases, and 3 bases lay outside the gene matches. CDR1 is MNHEY, CDR2 SMNVEV, per germline (reference sequence). The CDR3 covers 13 residues. For the CDR3, the DNA is TGTGCCAGCAACAGCGGGGGTTACAATGAGCAGTTCTTC. Amino acid sequence: CASNSGGYNEQFF.

About this clone itself: A read error may account for a junction end that differs from germline. The V and J genes are TRBV5-6 and TRBJ2-7; possibly TRBD1 for D (5 bases). Germline V gives CDR1 SGHDT, CDR2 YYEEEE. This CDR3 contains 15 residues. The chain's CDR3 is CASSLAGQGLLQQCF. Here the CDR3 DNA reads TGTGCCAGCAGCTTGGCCGGGCAGGGCCTCCTACAGCAGTGCTTC.

The CDR3 DNA reads TGTGCCTGGAGTCTTGAGAACATTCAGTACTTC. Its translation: CAWSLENIQYF. V usage is TRBV30 and J usage is TRBJ2-4; no definite D call. The germline V gene has CDR1 GTSNPN and CDR2 SVGIG (reference sequence). Trimming cost V 2 bases and J 7 bases, with 6 bases left between them. This CDR3 has 11 amino acids.

This chain joins TRBV5-1 and TRBJ1-1; the match to TRBD1 covers 8 bases. V shed 3 bases, J shed 7 bases, and the junction held 11 bases outside the gene matches. The CDR3 spans 15 residues. Germline V lookup: CDR1 SGHRS, CDR2 YFSETQ. The CDR3 DNA is TGCGCCAGCAGCTCTCTTCCGGACAGGGCAGTTGAAGCTTTCTTT. It codes for CASSSLPDRAVEAFF. The variable domain in full, with the rest retrieved from reference TRBV5-1 and TRBJ1-1, is KAGVTQTPRYLIKTRGQQVTLSCSPISGHRSVSWYQQTPGQGLQFLFEYFSETQRNKGNFPGRFSGRQFSNSRSEMNVSTLELGDSALYLCASSSLPDRAVEAFFGQGTRLTVV.

This sequence joins TRBV5-8 and TRBJ2-1, with TRBD2 matching 11 bases. The CDR3 covers 17 residues. CDR1 is SGHTS and CDR2 is YDEGEE in the germline V gene. Trimming took 1 base from V and 4 from J; bases not matched to a gene: 7. DNA of the CDR3: TGTGCCAGCAGCTTGACCTTTAGCGGGAGGGCGTACAATGAGCAGTTCTTC. Protein sequence: CASSLTFSGRAYNEQFF.

This clone was detected only once. The V gene is TRBV5-5, the J gene TRBJ2-7, with 9 positions matching TRBD2. V was clipped by 1 base and J by 4 bases; unmatched bases: 18. The length of the CDR3 is 19 residues. Germline V lookup: CDR1 SGHKS, CDR2 YYEKEE (reference sequence). DNA of the CDR3: TGTGCCAGCAGCTTGAAGGGCGGATGGCAGGCTAGCGGGAATTACGAGCAGTACTTC. Its protein is CASSLKGGWQASGNYEQYF.

In this sample, this clone turned up once. This chain joins TRBV28 and TRBJ1-1; 7 bases are a match to TRBD1. After removal of 6 bases from V and 5 bases from J, the junction contained 15 bases not matched to a gene. The CDR3 runs 16 residues. Germline V gene data show CDR1 as MDHEN and CDR2 as SYDVKM. The CDR3 reads CASSPGDSRSRTEAFF. Written as DNA, the CDR3 is TGTGCCAGCAGCCCTGGGGACAGCCGGTCAAGGACTGAAGCTTTCTTT.

The chain is built from TRBV10-2 and TRBJ1-5, with a tentative D call TRBD1 (6 bases). Germline V CDR1 and CDR2: WSHSY, SAAADI. This CDR3 is 13 amino acids long. V lost 7 bases, J lost 4 bases, and 11 bases lay in between. The CDR3 DNA sequence: TGCGCCAGCACGGACAGCAAAAATCAGCCCCAGCATTTT. Residues: CASTDSKNQPQHF.

The chain is built from TRBV10-2 and TRBJ1-1, with 8 bases matching TRBD1. The CDR3 is 15 residues long. CDR1 is WSHSY, CDR2 SAAADI, per germline. V shed 6 bases, J shed 5 bases, and the junction held 11 bases outside the gene matches. The CDR3 protein is CASSQTGAGVTEAFF. The CDR3 DNA sequence: TGCGCCAGCAGCCAGACAGGGGCGGGGGTGACTGAAGCTTTCTTT.

The DNA of the CDR3 is TGTGCCATCACCGACTATTCGGCCAACATTCAGTACTTC. Translated, it gives CAITDYSANIQYF. The J gene is TRBJ2-4, the V gene TRBV6-5, with D possibly matching TRBD2 (5 bases). Germline V gives CDR1 MNHEY, CDR2 SVGAGI. The CDR3 is made up of 13 amino acids. The ends were cut back, 10 bases at V and 7 bases at J, with 17 bases in the middle.